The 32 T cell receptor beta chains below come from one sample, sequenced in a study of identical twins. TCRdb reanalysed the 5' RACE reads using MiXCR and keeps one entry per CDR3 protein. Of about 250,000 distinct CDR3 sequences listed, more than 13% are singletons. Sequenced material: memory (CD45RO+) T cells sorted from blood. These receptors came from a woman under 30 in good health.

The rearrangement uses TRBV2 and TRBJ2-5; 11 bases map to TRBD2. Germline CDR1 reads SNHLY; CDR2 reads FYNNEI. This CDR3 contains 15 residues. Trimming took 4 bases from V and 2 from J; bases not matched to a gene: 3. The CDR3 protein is CASSAGLAAQETQYF. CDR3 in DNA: TGTGCCAGCAGTGCGGGACTAGCGGCTCAAGAGACCCAGTACTTC.

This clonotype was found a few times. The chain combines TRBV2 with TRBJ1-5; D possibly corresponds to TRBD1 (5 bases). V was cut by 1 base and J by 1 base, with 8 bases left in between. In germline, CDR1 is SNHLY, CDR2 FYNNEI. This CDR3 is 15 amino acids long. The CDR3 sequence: CASSEGGVSNQPQHF. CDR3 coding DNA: TGTGCCAGCAGTGAAGGGGGGGTCAGCAATCAGCCCCAGCATTTT.

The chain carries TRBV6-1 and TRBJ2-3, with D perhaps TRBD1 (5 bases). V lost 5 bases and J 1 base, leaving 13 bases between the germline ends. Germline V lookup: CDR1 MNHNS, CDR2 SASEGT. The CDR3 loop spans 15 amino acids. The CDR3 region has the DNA TGTGCCAGCAGTCCTCGGACCAGGGGCACAGATACGCAGTATTTT. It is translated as CASSPRTRGTDTQYF.

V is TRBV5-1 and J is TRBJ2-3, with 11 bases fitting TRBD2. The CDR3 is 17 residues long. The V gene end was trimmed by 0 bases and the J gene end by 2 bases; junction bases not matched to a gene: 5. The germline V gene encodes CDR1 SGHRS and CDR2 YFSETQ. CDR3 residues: CASSLGGLAGLTDTQYF. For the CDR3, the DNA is TGCGCCAGCAGCTTGGGTGGACTAGCGGGCCTCACAGATACGCAGTATTTT.

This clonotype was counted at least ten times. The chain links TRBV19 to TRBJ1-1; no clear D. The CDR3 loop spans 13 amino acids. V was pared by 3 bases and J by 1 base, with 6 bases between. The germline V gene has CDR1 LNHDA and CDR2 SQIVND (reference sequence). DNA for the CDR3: TGTGCCAGTAGTATCGGGAGGAACACTGAAGCTTTCTTT. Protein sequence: CASSIGRNTEAFF.

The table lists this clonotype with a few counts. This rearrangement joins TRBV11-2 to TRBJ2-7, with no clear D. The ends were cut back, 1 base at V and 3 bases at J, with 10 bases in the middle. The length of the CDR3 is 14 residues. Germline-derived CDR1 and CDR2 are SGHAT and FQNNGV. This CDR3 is CASSLGTRRYEQYF. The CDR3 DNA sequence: TGTGCCAGCAGCTTAGGAACCAGGCGCTACGAGCAGTACTTC.

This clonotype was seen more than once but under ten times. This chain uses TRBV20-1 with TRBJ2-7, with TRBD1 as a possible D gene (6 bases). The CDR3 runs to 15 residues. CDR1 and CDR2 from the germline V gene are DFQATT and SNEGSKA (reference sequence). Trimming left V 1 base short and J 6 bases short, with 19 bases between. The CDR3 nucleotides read TGCAGTGCTAGAGGTGGGGGCTCGGGCGCCTCCGAGCAGTACTTC. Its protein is CSARGGGSGASEQYF.

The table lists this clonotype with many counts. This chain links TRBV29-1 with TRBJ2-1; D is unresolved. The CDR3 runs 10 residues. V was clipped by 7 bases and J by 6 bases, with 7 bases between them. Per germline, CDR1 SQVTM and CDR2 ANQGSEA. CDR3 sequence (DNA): TGCAGCGGCCAGACCAATGAGCAGTTCTTC. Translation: CSGQTNEQFF.

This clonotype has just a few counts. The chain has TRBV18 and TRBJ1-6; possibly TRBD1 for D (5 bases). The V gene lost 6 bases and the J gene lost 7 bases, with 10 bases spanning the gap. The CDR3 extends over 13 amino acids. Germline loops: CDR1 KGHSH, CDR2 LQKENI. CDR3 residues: CASSREWNSPLHF. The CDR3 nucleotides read TGTGCCAGCTCCAGGGAGTGGAATTCACCCCTCCACTTT.

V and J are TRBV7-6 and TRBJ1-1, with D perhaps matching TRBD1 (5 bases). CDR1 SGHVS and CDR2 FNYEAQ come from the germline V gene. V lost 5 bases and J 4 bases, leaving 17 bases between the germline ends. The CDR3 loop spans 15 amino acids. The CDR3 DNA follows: TGTGCCAGCAGCCCCATTGGGGGAAAGGGCACTGAAGCTTTCTTT. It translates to CASSPIGGKGTEAFF.

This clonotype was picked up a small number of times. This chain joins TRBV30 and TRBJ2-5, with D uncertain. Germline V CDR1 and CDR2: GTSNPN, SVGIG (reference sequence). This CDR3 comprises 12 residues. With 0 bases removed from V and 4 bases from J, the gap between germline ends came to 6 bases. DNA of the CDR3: TGTGCCTGGAGTGTACGAGGAGAGACCCAGTACTTC. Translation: CAWSVRGETQYF.

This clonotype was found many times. CDR3 protein: CSVDKDRSSYNEQFF. The CDR3 nucleotides are TGCAGCGTTGACAAAGACAGAAGCTCCTACAATGAGCAGTTCTTC. The chain uses TRBV29-1 and TRBJ2-1, with a possible D match to TRBD1 (5 bases). The V gene's germline CDR1 is SQVTM and CDR2 ANQGSEA. The CDR3 contains 15 residues. V dropped 3 bases and J dropped 0 bases, with 12 bases sitting between them.

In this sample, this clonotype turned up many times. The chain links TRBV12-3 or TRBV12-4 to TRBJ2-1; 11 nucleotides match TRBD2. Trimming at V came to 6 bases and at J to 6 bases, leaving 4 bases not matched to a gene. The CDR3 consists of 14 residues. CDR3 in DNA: TGTGCCAGCAGGACCGGGACTAGCGGCAATGAGCAGTTCTTC. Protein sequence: CASRTGTSGNEQFF.

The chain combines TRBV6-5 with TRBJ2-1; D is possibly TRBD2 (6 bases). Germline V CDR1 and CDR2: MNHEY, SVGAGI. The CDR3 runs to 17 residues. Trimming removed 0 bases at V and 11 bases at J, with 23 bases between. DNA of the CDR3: TGTGCCAGCAGTTACTCGATCAGCACTAGCCTAGCCCCAAAGCAGTTCTTC. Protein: CASSYSISTSLAPKQFF.

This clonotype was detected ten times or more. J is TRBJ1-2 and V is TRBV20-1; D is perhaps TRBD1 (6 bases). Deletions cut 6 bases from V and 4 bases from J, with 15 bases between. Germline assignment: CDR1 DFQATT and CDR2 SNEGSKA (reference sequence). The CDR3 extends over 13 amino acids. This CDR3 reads CSAMMWGLYGYTF. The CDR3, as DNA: TGCAGTGCCATGATGTGGGGGCTCTATGGCTACACCTTC.

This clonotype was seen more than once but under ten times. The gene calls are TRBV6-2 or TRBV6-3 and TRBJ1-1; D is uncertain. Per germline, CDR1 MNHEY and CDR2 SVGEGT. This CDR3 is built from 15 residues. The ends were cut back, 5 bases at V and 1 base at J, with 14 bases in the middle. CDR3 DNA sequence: TGTGCCAGCAGTAACCAACGGTATTGGAACACTGAAGCTTTCTTT. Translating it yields CASSNQRYWNTEAFF.

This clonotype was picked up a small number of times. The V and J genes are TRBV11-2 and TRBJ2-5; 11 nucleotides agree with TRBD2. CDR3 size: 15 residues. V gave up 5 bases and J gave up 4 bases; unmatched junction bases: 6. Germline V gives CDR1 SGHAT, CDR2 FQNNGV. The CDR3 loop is CASSVRTSGGETQYF. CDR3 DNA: TGTGCCAGCAGCGTAAGAACTAGCGGGGGAGAGACCCAGTACTTC.

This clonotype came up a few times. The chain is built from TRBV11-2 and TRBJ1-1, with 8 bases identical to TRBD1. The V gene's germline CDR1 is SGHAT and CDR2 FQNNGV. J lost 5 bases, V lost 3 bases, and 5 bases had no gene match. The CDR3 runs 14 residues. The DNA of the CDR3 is TGTGCCAGCAGCTTGACAGGGGTGCGGACTGAAGCTTTCTTT. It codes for CASSLTGVRTEAFF. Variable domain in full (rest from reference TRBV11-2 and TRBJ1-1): EAGVAQSPRYKIIEKRQSVAFWCNPISGHATLYWYQQILGQGPKLLIQFQNNGVVDDSQLPKDRFSAERLKGVDSTLKIQPAKLEDSAVYLCASSLTGVRTEAFFGQGTRLTVV.

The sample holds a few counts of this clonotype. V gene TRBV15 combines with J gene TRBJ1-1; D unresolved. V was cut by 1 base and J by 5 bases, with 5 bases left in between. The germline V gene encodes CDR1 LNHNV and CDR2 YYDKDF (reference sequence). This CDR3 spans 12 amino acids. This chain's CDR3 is CATSRGRTEAFF. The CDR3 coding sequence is TGTGCCACCAGCAGAGGAAGGACTGAAGCTTTCTTT.

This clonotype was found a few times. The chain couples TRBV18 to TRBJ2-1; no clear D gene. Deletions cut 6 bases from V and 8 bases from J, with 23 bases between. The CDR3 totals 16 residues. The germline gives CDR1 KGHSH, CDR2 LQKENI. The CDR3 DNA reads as TGTGCCAGCTCCCAAAACAATAGGATATCCGGCGATGAGCAGTTCTTC. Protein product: CASSQNNRISGDEQFF.

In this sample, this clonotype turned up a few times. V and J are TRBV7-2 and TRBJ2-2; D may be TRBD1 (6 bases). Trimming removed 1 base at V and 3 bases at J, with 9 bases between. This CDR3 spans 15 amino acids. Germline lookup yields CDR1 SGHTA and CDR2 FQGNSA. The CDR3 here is CASSLGQGYTGELFF. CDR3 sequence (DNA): TGTGCCAGCAGCTTAGGGCAGGGGTACACCGGGGAGCTGTTTTTT.

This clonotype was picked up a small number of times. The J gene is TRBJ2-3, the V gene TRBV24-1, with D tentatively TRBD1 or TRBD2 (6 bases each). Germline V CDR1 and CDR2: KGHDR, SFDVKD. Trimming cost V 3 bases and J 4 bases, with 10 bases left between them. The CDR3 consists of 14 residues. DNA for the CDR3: TGTGCCACCAGTGATCTGGGGGGCCCAGATACGCAGTATTTT. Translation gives CATSDLGGPDTQYF.

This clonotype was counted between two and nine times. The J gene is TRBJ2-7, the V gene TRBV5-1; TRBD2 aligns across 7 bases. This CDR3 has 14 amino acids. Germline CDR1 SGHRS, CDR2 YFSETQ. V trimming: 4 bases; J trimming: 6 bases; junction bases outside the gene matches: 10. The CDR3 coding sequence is TGCGCCAGCAGCCCCTCCCAGGGCGGGGGCGAGCAGTACTTC. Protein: CASSPSQGGGEQYF.

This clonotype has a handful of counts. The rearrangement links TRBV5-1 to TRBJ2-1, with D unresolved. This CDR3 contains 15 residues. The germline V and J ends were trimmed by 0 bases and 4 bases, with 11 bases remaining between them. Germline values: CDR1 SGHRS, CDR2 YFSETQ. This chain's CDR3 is CASSLEAGPYNEQFF. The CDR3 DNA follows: TGCGCCAGCAGCTTGGAGGCAGGCCCTTACAATGAGCAGTTCTTC.

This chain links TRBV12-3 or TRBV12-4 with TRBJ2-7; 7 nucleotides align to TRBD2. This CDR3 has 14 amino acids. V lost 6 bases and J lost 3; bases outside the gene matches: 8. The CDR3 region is CASSQWGGSYEQYF. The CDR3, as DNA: TGTGCCAGCAGCCAGTGGGGAGGGAGCTACGAGCAGTACTTC.

CDR3 protein: CASCRGTANEKLFF. In nucleotides, the CDR3 is TGTGCCAGCTGCAGGGGGACGGCTAATGAAAAACTGTTTTTT. This chain joins TRBV6-1 and TRBJ1-4; 7 bases are shared with TRBD1. Germline V gives CDR1 MNHNS, CDR2 SASEGT. V lost 8 bases and J lost 3; bases outside the gene matches: 6. The CDR3 spans 14 residues.

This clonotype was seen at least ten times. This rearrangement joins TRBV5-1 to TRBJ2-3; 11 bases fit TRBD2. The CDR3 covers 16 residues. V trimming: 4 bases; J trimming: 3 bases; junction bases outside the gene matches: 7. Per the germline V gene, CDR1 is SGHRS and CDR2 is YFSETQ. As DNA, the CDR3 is TGCGCCAGCAGCGTCTACACTAGCGGGAGTACAGATACGCAGTATTTT. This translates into CASSVYTSGSTDTQYF.

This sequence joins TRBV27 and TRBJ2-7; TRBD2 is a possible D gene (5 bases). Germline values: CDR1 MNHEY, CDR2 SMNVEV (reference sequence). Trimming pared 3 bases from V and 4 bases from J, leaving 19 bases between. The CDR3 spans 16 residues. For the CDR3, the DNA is TGTGCCAGCAGTTTCTGGACTCCTACCAAACGTTACGAGCAGTACTTC. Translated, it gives CASSFWTPTKRYEQYF.

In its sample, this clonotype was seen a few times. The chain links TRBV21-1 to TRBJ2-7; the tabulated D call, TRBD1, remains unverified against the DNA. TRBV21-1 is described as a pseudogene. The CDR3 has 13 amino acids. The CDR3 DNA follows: TGTGCCAGCACCCAGGTCAGGTGTCGAGAGCAGTACTTC. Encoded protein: CASTQVRCREQYF.

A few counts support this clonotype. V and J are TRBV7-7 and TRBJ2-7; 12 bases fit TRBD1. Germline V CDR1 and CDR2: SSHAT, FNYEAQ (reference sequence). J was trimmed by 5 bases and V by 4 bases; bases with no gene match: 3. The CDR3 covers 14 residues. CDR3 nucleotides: TGTGCCAGCAGCTCGGGACAGGGGGCACACGAGCAGTACTTC. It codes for CASSSGQGAHEQYF.

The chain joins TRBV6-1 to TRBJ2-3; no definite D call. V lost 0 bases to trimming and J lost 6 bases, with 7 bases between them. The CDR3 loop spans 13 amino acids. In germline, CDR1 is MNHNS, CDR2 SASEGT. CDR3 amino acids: CASSEAGRDTQYF. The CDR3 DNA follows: TGTGCCAGCAGTGAAGCGGGCCGGGATACGCAGTATTTT.

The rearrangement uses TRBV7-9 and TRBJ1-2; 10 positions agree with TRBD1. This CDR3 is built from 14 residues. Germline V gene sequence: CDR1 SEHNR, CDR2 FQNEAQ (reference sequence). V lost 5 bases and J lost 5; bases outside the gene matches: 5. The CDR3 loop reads CASSAGTGEYGYTF. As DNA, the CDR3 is TGTGCCAGCAGCGCCGGGACAGGGGAATATGGCTACACCTTC. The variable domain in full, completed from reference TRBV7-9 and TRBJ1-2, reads DTGVSQNPRHKITKRGQNVTFRCDPISEHNRLYWYRQTLGQGPEFLTYFQNEAQLEKSRLLSDRFSAERPKGSFSTLEIQRTEQGDSAMYLCASSAGTGEYGYTFGSGTRLTVV.